A single sample gave rise to the 11 T cell receptor beta chains below, sequenced in a study of blood T cell repertoires in COVID-19. Profiled with immunoSEQ multiplex PCR; TCRdb holds only in-frame clones, not every one. Of more than 150,000 clones in the sample, over 75% are singletons; the top ten hold about 10%. Sequenced: PBMCs or T cells enriched from blood (not recorded which). The receptors derive from a man aged 50 to 60 who had recovered from COVID-19.

V usage is TRBV28 and J usage is TRBJ2-7, with D maybe TRBD2 (5 bases). Germline CDR1 is MDHEN and CDR2 is SYDVKM. The CDR3 is 14 residues long. V lost 3 bases, J lost 0 bases, and 9 bases lay in between. The DNA for the CDR3 is TGTGCCAGCAGTTTCACGACTACCTCCTACGAGCAGTACTTC. Protein: CASSFTTTSYEQYF.

This clone has a single count. The chain joins TRBV2 to TRBJ1-4; weak D call: TRBD1 (6 bases). Trimming removed 8 bases from V and 7 bases from J, with 17 bases in between. The germline V gene encodes CDR1 SNHLY and CDR2 FYNNEI. The CDR3 is 14 amino acids. The CDR3 region is CASHRGANFEKLFF. The CDR3 nucleotides are TGTGCCAGCCACCGGGGGGCAAACTTTGAAAAACTGTTTTTT.

The rearrangement joins TRBV7-9 to TRBJ2-7, with no clear D. The V gene lost 2 bases and the J gene lost 0 bases, with 8 bases spanning the gap. CDR1 is SEHNR and CDR2 is FQNEAQ in the germline V gene (reference sequence). This CDR3 spans 14 amino acids. The CDR3 sequence is CASSLMVSSYEQYF. DNA for the CDR3: TGTGCCAGCAGCTTAATGGTCAGCTCCTACGAGCAGTACTTC.

This clone was found once. The chain is built from TRBV7-9 and TRBJ2-1; TRBD1 agrees at 7 bases. The junction had 6 bases not matched to a gene; V was cut back by 1 base and J by 6 bases. The CDR3 runs to 15 residues. Germline V gene lookup returns CDR1 SEHNR and CDR2 FQNEAQ (reference sequence). The CDR3 DNA reads as TGTGCCAGCAGCTTAGGACGGGACAGTTCCAATGAGCAGTTCTTC. Translated: CASSLGRDSSNEQFF.

The V and J genes are TRBV4-2 and TRBJ1-4; possible D gene TRBD1, 5 bases. The germline V gene encodes CDR1 LGHNA and CDR2 YNFKEQ. This CDR3 comprises 16 residues. The V and J ends lost 0 bases and 6 bases respectively, with 14 bases between them. The CDR3 nucleotides read TGTGCCAGCAGCCAAGATAGAAGTGGCAGGGATGAAAAACTGTTTTTT. This gives the protein CASSQDRSGRDEKLFF.

This chain uses TRBV2 with TRBJ2-7; 9 nucleotides align to TRBD1. Unmatched junction bases numbered 10, after V lost 8 bases and J lost 5 bases. The CDR3 extends over 14 amino acids. Germline values: CDR1 SNHLY, CDR2 FYNNEI. The chain's CDR3 is CASRRTGDRDEQYF. Written as DNA, the CDR3 is TGTGCCAGCCGTAGGACAGGGGACAGGGACGAGCAGTACTTC.

This chain uses TRBV29-1 with TRBJ2-3; 10 bases fit TRBD1. The germline V gene encodes CDR1 SQVTM and CDR2 ANQGSEA. Losses at the gene ends were 7 bases for V and 5 bases for J; bases not matched to a gene: 6. The CDR3 covers 13 residues. CDR3 sequence reads: CSDLDRGKDTQYF. CDR3 bases: TGCAGCGACCTGGACAGGGGGAAAGATACGCAGTATTTT.

The V call is TRBV29-1, the J call TRBJ1-2; possible D gene TRBD1, 6 bases. Trimming removed 5 bases from V and 3 bases from J, with 10 bases in between. CDR3 length: 12 amino acids. Germline V gene sequence: CDR1 SQVTM, CDR2 ANQGSEA. The CDR3 reads CSVQKGDYGYTF. As DNA, the CDR3 is TGCAGCGTTCAGAAGGGGGACTATGGCTACACCTTC.

This chain uses TRBV28 with TRBJ2-5; a weak D match, TRBD2 (5 bases). The V end was cut by 5 bases, the J end by 2 bases, with 12 bases between. The CDR3 runs 14 residues. The germline V gene encodes CDR1 MDHEN and CDR2 SYDVKM. For the CDR3, the DNA is TGTGCCAGCAGTGTGATCCCGGGGCAAGAGACCCAGTACTTC. Translating it yields CASSVIPGQETQYF. Full variable domain (outside the CDR3, taken from reference TRBV28 and TRBJ2-5): DVKVTQSSRYLVKRTGEKVFLECVQDMDHENMFWYRQDPGLGLRLIYFSYDVKMKEKGDIPEGYSVSREKKERFSLILESASTNQTSMYLCASSVIPGQETQYFGPGTRLLVL.

The chain employs TRBV30 and TRBJ1-3, with D tentatively TRBD1 (6 bases). CDR1 GTSNPN and CDR2 SVGIG come from the germline V gene (reference sequence). The CDR3 runs to 17 residues. V was cut by 5 bases and J by 0 bases, with 20 bases left in between. CDR3 residues: CAWSSGRGGSSGNTIYF. The CDR3 region has the DNA TGTGCCTGGTCCTCAGGTAGGGGGGGAAGCTCTGGAAACACCATATATTTT. The full variable domain, rest sourced from reference TRBV30 and TRBJ1-3, is SQTIHQWPATLVQPVGSPLSLECTVEGTSNPNLYWYRQAAGRGLQLLFYSVGIGQISSEVPQNLSASRPQDRQFILSSKKLLLSDSGFYLCAWSSGRGGSSGNTIYFGEGSWLTVV.

This clone was recorded once. In DNA form, the CDR3 reads TGTGCCAGCAGCCCGTATACATCCGATTTAACCGGGGAGCTGTTTTTT. It yields the protein CASSPYTSDLTGELFF. The chain is built from TRBV11-3 and TRBJ2-2; no clear D. The CDR3 sequence is 16 residues long. CDR1 is SGHNT and CDR2 is YENEEA in the germline V gene. V was clipped by 5 bases and J by 5 bases, with 18 bases between them.